A selection of T cell receptor beta chains follows, all from one sample in a study of cytomegalovirus exposure and HLA in healthy donors. The data were produced by immunoSEQ multiplex PCR, yet TCRdb's version contains in-frame clones alone and is incomplete. The sample records 100,000 or so clones, around four fifths being singletons. Sample: PBMCs. The receptors were gathered from a woman in her forties in good health and CMV-seropositive. The CDR3 runs from the conserved cysteine through the conserved F or W. D genes are given only for firm matches. Clone size is not always given. Where it is, it says once, few, many or a class for expanded clones.

J gene: TRBJ2-6; D gene: TRBD1; V gene: TRBV7-6; clone size: few; CDR3 DNA: TGTGCCAGCAGCGCAATCCGACAGGGCACCAACGTCCTGACTTTC; CDR3 protein: CASSAIRQGTNVLTF
J gene: TRBJ2-1; D gene: TRBD1; V gene: TRBV7-2; clone size: -; CDR3 DNA: TGTGCCAGCAGCAGAAGACAGGGGAGGTACAATGAGCAGTTCTTC; CDR3 protein: CASSRRQGRYNEQFF
J gene: TRBJ1-2; D gene: -; V gene: TRBV6-5; clone size: -; CDR3 DNA: TGTGCCAGCAGGCCCCCGTCTCAGCGATATGGCTACACCTTC; CDR3 protein: CASRPPSQRYGYTF
J gene: TRBJ2-5; D gene: -; V gene: TRBV7-8; clone size: -; CDR3 DNA: TGTGCCAGCAGCTTAGGACCCCGACACCCAGAAGGGACCCAGTACTTC; CDR3 protein: CASSLGPRHPEGTQYF
J gene: TRBJ1-4; D gene: TRBD1; V gene: TRBV7-2; clone size: -; CDR3 DNA: TGTGCCAGCAGCTTCATACAGGGGGCTAATGAAAAACTGTTTTTT; CDR3 protein: CASSFIQGANEKLFF
J gene: TRBJ1-6; D gene: -; V gene: TRBV6-5; clone size: few; CDR3 DNA: TGTGCCAGCAGTTACTCGAGTGCAGGGGACAATTCACCCCTCCACTTT; CDR3 protein: CASSYSSAGDNSPLHF
J gene: TRBJ2-5; D gene: -; V gene: TRBV10-3; clone size: -; CDR3 DNA: TGTGCCACCAGGGCAACAGGGCCGGAGACCCAGTACTTC; CDR3 protein: CATRATGPETQYF
J gene: TRBJ2-1; D gene: -; V gene: TRBV5-4; clone size: -; CDR3 DNA: TGTGCCAGCAGCTTTTCAGGGGTCTCCTACAATGAGCAGTTCTTC; CDR3 protein: CASSFSGVSYNEQFF
J gene: TRBJ2-7; D gene: -; V gene: TRBV11-2; clone size: -; CDR3 DNA: TGTGCCAGCAGCTTAGGTTCAGGGTCCGGAGTAGAGCAGTACTTC; CDR3 protein: CASSLGSGSGVEQYF
J gene: TRBJ2-7; D gene: -; V gene: TRBV11-3; clone size: -; CDR3 DNA: TGTGCCAGCAGCTTAGCAGGGGCCAGGGACGAGCAGTACTTC; CDR3 protein: CASSLAGARDEQYF
J gene: TRBJ1-1; D gene: -; V gene: TRBV18; clone size: -; CDR3 DNA: TGTGCCAGCTCACCGACCGGAGCTGACACTGAAGCTTTCTTT; CDR3 protein: CASSPTGADTEAFF
J gene: TRBJ2-3; D gene: TRBD2; V gene: TRBV5-1; clone size: -; CDR3 DNA: TGCGCCAGCAACCTGGGGGGGGGTCAAGATACGCAGTATTTT; CDR3 protein: CASNLGGGQDTQYF
J gene: TRBJ2-7; D gene: -; V gene: TRBV7-8; clone size: -; CDR3 DNA: TGTGCCAGCAGCTTAGTTGTAGATTCCTACGAGCAGTACTTC; CDR3 protein: CASSLVVDSYEQYF
J gene: TRBJ1-2; D gene: TRBD1; V gene: TRBV11-3; clone size: -; CDR3 DNA: TGTGCCAGCAGCTTGAGATGGGCAGGGGGCTTCGGCTACACCTTC; CDR3 protein: CASSLRWAGGFGYTF
J gene: TRBJ1-5; D gene: TRBD1; V gene: TRBV4-1; clone size: few; CDR3 DNA: TGCGCCAGCAGCCACCGGACAGGGACATGGGCCCAGCATTTT; CDR3 protein: CASSHRTGTWAQHF
J gene: TRBJ2-1; D gene: TRBD2; V gene: TRBV7-2; clone size: -; CDR3 DNA: TGTGCCAGCAGCTTATATAGCGGGCTCTCCTACAATGAGCAGTTCTTC; CDR3 protein: CASSLYSGLSYNEQFF
J gene: TRBJ2-3; D gene: TRBD2; V gene: TRBV7-9; clone size: few; CDR3 DNA: TGTGCCAGCAGCCTCCGACTAGCGGGGGGATTTGGCACAGATACGCAGTATTTT; CDR3 protein: CASSLRLAGGFGTDTQYF
J gene: TRBJ2-7; D gene: TRBD2; V gene: TRBV5-1; clone size: -; CDR3 DNA: TGCGCCAGCAGCTTCGGAGGGCGGGAGAGCTCCTACGAGCAGTACTTC; CDR3 protein: CASSFGGRESSYEQYF
J gene: TRBJ2-5; D gene: -; V gene: TRBV7-9; clone size: -; CDR3 DNA: TGTGCCAGCAGCCCCAAGACAGATAGAGAGACCCAGTACTTC; CDR3 protein: CASSPKTDRETQYF
J gene: TRBJ1-4; D gene: TRBD1; V gene: TRBV19; clone size: -; CDR3 DNA: TGTGCCAGTAGTAGTTTGGACAGGGAAGGCGAAAAACTGTTTTTT; CDR3 protein: CASSSLDREGEKLFF
J gene: TRBJ2-7; D gene: -; V gene: TRBV27; clone size: -; CDR3 DNA: TGTGCCAGCAGTCCGACGGTTGAAGGGGGTGAGCAGTACTTC; CDR3 protein: CASSPTVEGGEQYF
J gene: TRBJ1-1; D gene: TRBD1; V gene: TRBV5-1; clone size: -; CDR3 DNA: TGCGCCAGCAGCTCGATGGGACAGGGGGCTGAAGCTTTCTTT; CDR3 protein: CASSSMGQGAEAFF
J gene: TRBJ2-1; D gene: TRBD2; V gene: TRBV19; clone size: few; CDR3 DNA: TGTGCCAGTACCGGGACTAGCACTTACAATGAGCAGTTCTTC; CDR3 protein: CASTGTSTYNEQFF
J gene: TRBJ1-1; D gene: TRBD1; V gene: TRBV9; clone size: -; CDR3 DNA: TGTGCCAGCAGCGTAGTCGGACAGGGGTTCGCTGAAGCTTTCTTT; CDR3 protein: CASSVVGQGFAEAFF
J gene: TRBJ1-1; D gene: TRBD1; V gene: TRBV4-3; clone size: -; CDR3 DNA: TGCGCCAGCAGCCCCAGGGGGATGAACACTGAAGCTTTCTTT; CDR3 protein: CASSPRGMNTEAFF
J gene: TRBJ1-5; D gene: TRBD1; V gene: TRBV4-1; clone size: once; CDR3 DNA: TGCGCCAGCAGCCACTCAAACAGGGGGCTTTTGGGTCAGCCCCAGCATTTT; CDR3 protein: CASSHSNRGLLGQPQHF
J gene: TRBJ1-1; D gene: -; V gene: TRBV28; clone size: -; CDR3 DNA: TGTGCCAGCAGCTCAAACAGGGATCGGTACAAGGCTTTCTTT; CDR3 protein: CASSSNRDRYKAFF
J gene: TRBJ1-5; D gene: TRBD1; V gene: TRBV2; clone size: -; CDR3 DNA: TGTGCCAGCAGTGCCCGGGACAGGAGGGAGCCCCAGCATTTT; CDR3 protein: CASSARDRREPQHF
J gene: TRBJ2-5; D gene: TRBD2; V gene: TRBV4-1; clone size: -; CDR3 DNA: TGCGCCAGCAATCTTTCTAGCGGGGGCGAGACCCAGTACTTC; CDR3 protein: CASNLSSGGETQYF
J gene: TRBJ2-1; D gene: -; V gene: TRBV5-1; clone size: -; CDR3 DNA: TGCGCCAGCAGCTTGGGCGGTAGCTCCTACAATGAGCAGTTCTTC; CDR3 protein: CASSLGGSSYNEQFF
J gene: TRBJ2-3; D gene: -; V gene: TRBV13; clone size: -; CDR3 DNA: TGTGCCATCAGGAGAGATACGCAGTATTTT; CDR3 protein: CAIRRDTQYF
J gene: TRBJ2-7; D gene: TRBD1; V gene: TRBV7-6; clone size: -; CDR3 DNA: TGTGCCAGCAGCCCTTGGACAGGAACCTACGAGCAGTACTTC; CDR3 protein: CASSPWTGTYEQYF
J gene: TRBJ2-2; D gene: TRBD1; V gene: TRBV19; clone size: -; CDR3 DNA: TGTGCCAGTAGTATAGGCAGACAGGGGGACACCGGGGAGCTGTTTTTT; CDR3 protein: CASSIGRQGDTGELFF
J gene: TRBJ2-7; D gene: -; V gene: TRBV27; clone size: few; CDR3 DNA: TGTGCCAGCAGTTTGGGAGCAGGTTACGAGCAGTACTTC; CDR3 protein: CASSLGAGYEQYF
J gene: TRBJ2-7; D gene: TRBD1; V gene: TRBV27; clone size: -; CDR3 DNA: TGTGCCAGCAGACGCCCCGGGACAGGAAACTACGAGCAGTACTTC; CDR3 protein: CASRRPGTGNYEQYF
J gene: TRBJ1-2; D gene: -; V gene: TRBV28; clone size: -; CDR3 DNA: TGTGCCAGCAGTTTATATGGACTTGCTCGAACCTATGGCTACACCTTC; CDR3 protein: CASSLYGLARTYGYTF
J gene: TRBJ1-3; D gene: -; V gene: TRBV10-3; clone size: -; CDR3 DNA: TGTGCCATCAGTGACGCGGGGACTGGAAACACCATATATTTT; CDR3 protein: CAISDAGTGNTIYF
J gene: TRBJ1-3; D gene: -; V gene: TRBV28; clone size: -; CDR3 DNA: TGTGCCAGCAGTTCTAGAGCCGGCTCTGGAAACACCATATATTTT; CDR3 protein: CASSSRAGSGNTIYF
J gene: TRBJ1-2; D gene: TRBD1; V gene: TRBV2; clone size: -; CDR3 DNA: TGTGCCAGCATCGCACAGGGGGACTATGGCTACACCTTC; CDR3 protein: CASIAQGDYGYTF
J gene: TRBJ2-5; D gene: TRBD2; V gene: TRBV19; clone size: -; CDR3 DNA: TGTGCCAGCATTCTCGAGACTAGCGGGAGGGCCTGGGGTGAGACCCAGTACTTC; CDR3 protein: CASILETSGRAWGETQYF